These T cell receptor beta chains were read from a single sample in a study of T cells in Graves' hyperthyroidism and ophthalmopathy. TCRdb reanalysed the multiplex PCR reads using MiXCR and keeps one entry per CDR3 protein. The table includes 280,000 or so distinct CDR3 sequences, 13% to 15% detected once. The specimen sequenced was blood. All receptors derive from a woman between 50 and 59 years old with Graves' hyperthyroidism that later progressed to Graves' ophthalmopathy. Each CDR3 is given with its conserved first and last residue. Fields, in order: clone size, V gene, D gene, J gene, CDR3 protein, CDR3 DNA. D genes are given only for firm matches. For some rows the clone size is stated as once, few or many, or as a class when expanded; others skip it.

size: few
V: TRBV10-3
D: TRBD2
J: TRBJ2-3
CDR3: CAISAGTREIDTQYF
DNA: TGTGCCATCAGTGCCGGGACTAGAGAGATAGATACGCAGTATTTT

size: many
V: TRBV5-6
D: TRBD2
J: TRBJ2-1
CDR3: CASSLALGGLVSYEQFF
DNA: TGTGCCAGCAGCTTGGCCCTCGGGGGACTAGTCTCCTATGAGCAGTTCTTC

size: many
V: TRBV3-1
D: .
J: TRBJ1-5
CDR3: CASSQDGRSNQPQHF
DNA: TGTGCCAGCAGCCAAGATGGGCGTAGCAATCAGCCCCAGCATTTT

size: .
V: TRBV9
D: .
J: TRBJ1-1
CDR3: CASSHRRGQLPLGQRNTEAFF
DNA: TGTGCCAGCAGCCACCGTAGGGGTCAACTTCCTTTAGGACAGAGGAACACTGAAGCTTTCTTT

size: many
V: TRBV20-1
D: TRBD2
J: TRBJ2-5
CDR3: CSARTPRTSGEGTQYF
DNA: TGCAGTGCCCGAACCCCGCGGACTAGCGGGGAGGGGACCCAGTACTTC

size: many
V: TRBV5-1
D: TRBD2
J: TRBJ2-7
CDR3: CASSFATSGRGASYEQYF
DNA: TGCGCCAGCAGCTTCGCGACTAGCGGGAGGGGGGCATCCTACGAGCAGTACTTC

size: .
V: TRBV14
D: .
J: TRBJ2-1
CDR3: CASSQEPLRVRRNEQFF
DNA: TGTGCCAGCAGCCAAGAACCCCTTAGGGTTAGACGGAATGAGCAGTTCTTC

size: many
V: TRBV7-9
D: .
J: TRBJ2-7
CDR3: CASSSYFPGEKYEQYF
DNA: TGTGCCAGCAGCTCCTATTTCCCTGGGGAGAAGTACGAGCAGTACTTC

size: many
V: TRBV5-4
D: .
J: TRBJ2-7
CDR3: CASSFGSRTYEQYF
DNA: TGTGCCAGCAGCTTCGGCAGCCGGACCTACGAGCAGTACTTC

size: few
V: TRBV18
D: .
J: TRBJ1-1
CDR3: CASSPPPIGVNTEAFF
DNA: TGTGCCAGCTCACCACCGCCAATCGGGGTTAACACTGAAGCTTTCTTT

size: .
V: TRBV12-3/TRBV12-4
D: .
J: TRBJ1-2
CDR3: CASTPGTPNYGYTF
DNA: TGTGCCAGCACCCCCGGGACACCCAACTATGGCTACACCTTC

size: many
V: TRBV5-4
D: .
J: TRBJ1-2
CDR3: CASSLSGGSYGYTF
DNA: TGTGCCAGCAGCTTGTCGGGGGGGAGCTATGGCTACACCTTC

size: many
V: TRBV28
D: TRBD1
J: TRBJ1-5
CDR3: CASIRQGTDSNQPQHF
DNA: TGTGCCAGCATTCGCCAAGGGACAGATAGCAATCAGCCCCAGCATTTT

size: many
V: TRBV11-2
D: .
J: TRBJ1-1
CDR3: CASSQHVGENTEAFF
DNA: TGTGCCAGCAGCCAACACGTGGGGGAGAACACTGAAGCTTTCTTT

size: many
V: TRBV13
D: .
J: TRBJ2-7
CDR3: CASSSPGAGEQYF
DNA: TGTGCCAGCAGCTCCCCTGGGGCCGGGGAGCAGTACTTC

size: .
V: TRBV4-1
D: TRBD2
J: TRBJ2-1
CDR3: CASSTAGTSGNEQFF
DNA: TGCGCCAGCAGCACGGCCGGGACTAGCGGGAATGAGCAGTTCTTC

size: many
V: TRBV29-1
D: .
J: TRBJ1-1
CDR3: CSVKDTEAFF
DNA: TGCAGCGTTAAAGACACTGAAGCTTTCTTT

size: many
V: TRBV29-1
D: .
J: TRBJ2-1
CDR3: CSVVRGAGNEQFF
DNA: TGCAGCGTTGTTCGGGGTGCAGGTAATGAGCAGTTCTTC

size: many
V: TRBV4-1
D: .
J: TRBJ2-4
CDR3: CASSQFFQGGLAKNIQYF
DNA: TGCGCCAGCAGCCAGTTCTTTCAGGGGGGTTTAGCCAAAAACATTCAGTACTTC

size: .
V: TRBV10-1
D: .
J: TRBJ2-3
CDR3: CASSESPGTGVQYF
DNA: TGCGCCAGCAGTGAGTCCCCTGGCACCGGGGTACAGTATTTT

size: many
V: TRBV10-2
D: .
J: TRBJ2-7
CDR3: CASTLQGSYEQYF
DNA: TGCGCCAGCACCTTGCAGGGCTCCTACGAGCAGTACTTC

size: many
V: TRBV19
D: TRBD2
J: TRBJ2-1
CDR3: CASSPKVLAGGNEQFF
DNA: TGTGCCAGTAGTCCGAAGGTGCTAGCGGGAGGCAATGAGCAGTTCTTC

size: many
V: TRBV7-2
D: TRBD2
J: TRBJ2-1
CDR3: CASSLARASGRKFF
DNA: TGTGCCAGCAGCTTAGCGCGGGCTAGCGGGAGAAAGTTCTTC

size: many
V: TRBV12-3/TRBV12-4
D: .
J: TRBJ2-5
CDR3: CASSFYQGGETQYF
DNA: TGTGCCAGCAGTTTTTATCAGGGGGGAGAGACCCAGTACTTC

size: few
V: TRBV20-1
D: TRBD2
J: TRBJ2-3
CDR3: CSATPSGRAVDTQYF
DNA: TGCAGTGCTACTCCGAGCGGGAGGGCCGTAGATACGCAGTATTTT

size: many
V: TRBV13
D: TRBD2
J: TRBJ2-3
CDR3: CASSLRSSGRHHTDTQYF
DNA: TGTGCCAGCAGCTTACGGTCTAGCGGGAGGCACCACACAGATACGCAGTATTTT

size: many
V: TRBV2
D: TRBD1
J: TRBJ1-5
CDR3: CASTLRQGGGPQHF
DNA: TGTGCCAGCACCCTCAGACAGGGCGGTGGGCCCCAGCATTTT

size: many
V: TRBV7-3
D: .
J: TRBJ2-3
CDR3: CASGTSTDTQYF
DNA: TGTGCCAGCGGGACTAGCACAGATACGCAGTATTTT

size: many
V: TRBV5-1
D: .
J: TRBJ2-3
CDR3: CASSLNPTGADTQYF
DNA: TGCGCCAGCAGCTTGAACCCCACTGGGGCAGATACGCAGTATTTT

size: .
V: TRBV4-1
D: .
J: TRBJ2-5
CDR3: CASRGLRVGKETQYF
DNA: TGCGCCAGCAGGGGATTAAGGGTTGGTAAGGAGACCCAGTACTTC

size: few
V: TRBV5-1
D: .
J: TRBJ2-5
CDR3: CASSGQGSQGTQYF
DNA: TGCGCCAGCAGCGGGCAGGGGTCTCAAGGGACCCAGTACTTC

size: many
V: TRBV28
D: .
J: TRBJ1-1
CDR3: CASSLWGRNTEAFF
DNA: TGTGCCAGCAGTTTATGGGGAAGGAACACTGAAGCTTTCTTT

size: many
V: TRBV12-3/TRBV12-4
D: .
J: TRBJ1-3
CDR3: CASNIGTPTSGNTIYF
DNA: TGTGCCAGCAACATAGGGACGCCAACGTCTGGAAACACCATATATTTT

size: .
V: TRBV4-1
D: TRBD2
J: TRBJ2-3
CDR3: CASSQDPPAGVVDTQYF
DNA: TGCGCCAGCAGCCAAGATCCACCAGCGGGAGTAGTAGATACGCAGTATTTT

size: many
V: TRBV6-1
D: .
J: TRBJ2-7
CDR3: CASSLRGITYEQYF
DNA: TGTGCCAGCAGTTTACGGGGAATCACCTACGAGCAGTACTTC

size: few
V: TRBV9
D: .
J: TRBJ2-1
CDR3: CASSVPSTAPLGGRSYNEQFF
DNA: TGTGCCAGCAGCGTACCCTCGACCGCCCCCCTCGGTGGCCGCTCCTACAATGAGCAGTTCTTC

size: many
V: TRBV5-1
D: .
J: TRBJ2-7
CDR3: CASSLDQGFYEQYF
DNA: TGCGCCAGCAGCTTGGACCAGGGGTTCTACGAGCAGTACTTC

size: .
V: TRBV28
D: TRBD1
J: TRBJ1-1
CDR3: CASALGGLDMRDTEAFF
DNA: TGTGCCAGCGCCCTAGGGGGCCTAGACATGAGGGACACTGAAGCTTTCTTT

size: .
V: TRBV19
D: TRBD1
J: TRBJ1-5
CDR3: CASIESGTGQEQPQHF
DNA: TGTGCCAGTATAGAAAGCGGGACCGGACAGGAACAGCCCCAGCATTTT

size: .
V: TRBV14
D: TRBD2
J: TRBJ2-3
CDR3: CASSQDRLGGRVPDTQYF
DNA: TGTGCCAGCAGCCAAGACCGATTGGGCGGGAGAGTCCCAGATACGCAGTATTTT

size: many
V: TRBV5-1
D: .
J: TRBJ1-2
CDR3: CASGLEGGYGYTF
DNA: TGCGCCAGCGGCCTAGAGGGAGGCTATGGCTACACCTTC

size: few
V: TRBV20-1
D: .
J: TRBJ2-7
CDR3: CSPTGVASYGQYF
DNA: TGCAGTCCTACAGGAGTGGCCTCCTACGGGCAGTACTTC

size: many
V: TRBV7-2
D: TRBD2
J: TRBJ2-5
CDR3: CASTPAGRWETQYF
DNA: TGTGCCAGCACCCCCGCCGGGAGGTGGGAGACCCAGTACTTC

size: many
V: TRBV2
D: TRBD1
J: TRBJ1-3
CDR3: CASSEAGRGDTIYF
DNA: TGTGCCAGCAGTGAAGCGGGCAGGGGGGACACCATATATTTT

size: many
V: TRBV13
D: TRBD1
J: TRBJ2-7
CDR3: CASSLAGTGTYEQYF
DNA: TGTGCCAGCAGCTTAGCAGGGACAGGGACCTACGAGCAGTACTTC

size: few
V: TRBV7-2
D: .
J: TRBJ1-4
CDR3: CASSLDPYGLTNGKLFF
DNA: TGTGCCAGCAGCTTAGATCCCTATGGTCTAACTAATGGAAAACTGTTTTTT

size: .
V: TRBV11-3
D: TRBD2
J: TRBJ2-2
CDR3: CASSLETSGRTGELFF
DNA: TGTGCCAGCAGCTTAGAAACTAGCGGGAGGACCGGGGAGCTGTTTTTT

size: .
V: TRBV10-2
D: .
J: TRBJ1-2
CDR3: CASTDWLSYGYTF
DNA: TGCGCCAGCACTGACTGGCTCTCCTATGGCTACACCTTC

size: many
V: TRBV29-1
D: .
J: TRBJ2-3
CDR3: CSVDGQGTDTQYF
DNA: TGCAGCGTCGACGGGCAGGGCACAGATACGCAGTATTTT

size: many
V: TRBV20-1
D: .
J: TRBJ1-4
CDR3: CSARDKGTNEKLFF
DNA: TGCAGTGCTAGAGATAAGGGAACTAATGAAAAACTGTTTTTT

size: .
V: TRBV18
D: TRBD1
J: TRBJ1-3
CDR3: CASSLLPGQGAKSGNTIYF
DNA: TGTGCCAGCTCACTCTTACCGGGACAGGGGGCGAAGTCTGGAAACACCATATATTTT

size: many
V: TRBV7-9
D: TRBD2
J: TRBJ2-1
CDR3: CASSGLEGNEQFF
DNA: TGTGCCAGCTCGGGACTAGAGGGCAATGAGCAGTTCTTC

size: many
V: TRBV19
D: .
J: TRBJ1-2
CDR3: CASSFWTRGSDGYTF
DNA: TGTGCCAGTAGTTTCTGGACCCGAGGGAGCGATGGCTACACCTTC

size: many
V: TRBV5-1
D: .
J: TRBJ1-2
CDR3: CASSTEGGHRVYGYTF
DNA: TGCGCCAGCAGCACGGAGGGGGGCCATAGGGTATATGGCTACACCTTC

size: .
V: TRBV10-3
D: .
J: TRBJ2-2
CDR3: CAISEVEGLGTGELFF
DNA: TGTGCCATCAGTGAGGTGGAGGGGTTGGGAACCGGGGAGCTGTTTTTT

size: many
V: TRBV27
D: .
J: TRBJ1-5
CDR3: CASSLAREQPQHF
DNA: TGTGCCAGCAGTTTAGCTCGGGAACAGCCCCAGCATTTT

size: many
V: TRBV5-1
D: .
J: TRBJ2-5
CDR3: CASSSGGRQETQYF
DNA: TGCGCCAGCAGCTCCGGGGGGCGCCAAGAGACCCAGTACTTC

size: many
V: TRBV5-1
D: .
J: TRBJ2-7
CDR3: CASSLSMGEQYF
DNA: TGCGCCAGCAGCTTAAGTATGGGCGAGCAGTACTTC

size: once
V: TRBV12-3/TRBV12-4
D: .
J: TRBJ2-2
CDR3: CASSPGIQNTGELFF
DNA: TGTGCCAGCAGTCCTGGCATCCAGAACACCGGGGAGCTGTTTTTT

size: many
V: TRBV24-1
D: .
J: TRBJ2-2
CDR3: CATSEAGSGTGELFF
DNA: TGTGCCACCAGTGAGGCGGGCTCGGGTACCGGGGAGCTGTTTTTT